The clone carrying this T cell receptor beta chain was recorded many times. The junction departs from the called germline gene at one end, perhaps through a read error. This sample stems from a study of blood T cells in healthy people across ages. This CDR3 region has 15 residues. Germline lookup yields CDR1 SGHRS and CDR2 YFSETQ. Combining a sample-barcoded 5' primer with a J-beta primer mix, a second PCR ran for 7 to 11 cycles. TCRdb re-called the 5' RACE reads with MiXCR, one entry per CDR3 protein. This sample yields roughly 790,000 distinct CDR3 sequences, of which 40% to 45% are seen a single time; roughly 20% belongs to the top ten.

This receptor was taken from a woman aged 55-70 years in good health. The genes are TRBV5-1 and TRBJ2-5; 11 nucleotides match TRBD2. Source material: blood. As DNA, the CDR3 is TGTGCCAGCAGTTTAGGGACTAGCGGACAAGAGACCCAGTACTTC. Translation: CASSLGTSGQETQYF.